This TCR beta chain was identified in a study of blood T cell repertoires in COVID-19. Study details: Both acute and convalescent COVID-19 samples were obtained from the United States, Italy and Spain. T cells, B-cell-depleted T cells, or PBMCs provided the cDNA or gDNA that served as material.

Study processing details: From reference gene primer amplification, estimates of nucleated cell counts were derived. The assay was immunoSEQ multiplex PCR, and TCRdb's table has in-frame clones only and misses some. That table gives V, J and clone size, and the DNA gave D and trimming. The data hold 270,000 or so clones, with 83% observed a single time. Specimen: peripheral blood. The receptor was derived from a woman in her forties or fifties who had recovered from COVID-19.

CDR3: CASSLTSGYQETQYF. The CDR3, as DNA: TGTGCCAGCAGCTTGACTAGCGGGTACCAAGAGACCCAGTACTTC. The chain couples TRBV7-2 to TRBJ2-5, with 10 bases aligning to TRBD2. From germline, CDR1 is SGHTA and CDR2 FQGNSA. The J segment lost 0 bases and the V segment lost 3 bases, leaving 1 base of the junction unmatched. The CDR3 sequence is 15 residues long.